One sample yielded the 27 T cell receptor beta chains listed below, sequenced in a study of beta chain bispecific antibodies for T cell cancers listed by TCRdb under 2021. The study at large found these results: Each sequenced sample mixed leukemia cell line cells with normal T cells, and most targeted TRBV signal came from the leukemia cells rather than normal T cells.

The library relied on 5' RACE. TCRdb reprocessing: public reads trimmed at Q25 with fastp, clones called with MiXCR, in-frame beta chains kept. One record per CDR3 amino acid sequence lists the most common genes and DNA. The sample table lists some 17,000 distinct CDR3 sequences, roughly 1.9% of them with a count of one. The ten largest account for less than 8.5% of the sample. For these TCRs, the target antigens are not known. T cells were expanded from blood mononuclear cells for 3 to 4 days with either the anti-CD3 antibody OKT3 or CD3/CD28 Dynabeads. The material sequenced was healthy donor T cells cultured with leukemia cells. These receptor sequences come from a human donor in good health. Some clones in this sample may be carry-over from other donors' samples.

In regard to this clonotype: This may be a read error, as it is one base from a much larger clone. No conserved phenylalanine or tryptophan ends this CDR3, so it is likely a read error. The rearrangement joins TRBV2 to TRBJ1-2; 11 bases map to TRBD1. The CDR3 contains 15 residues. Germline V lookup: CDR1 SNHLY, CDR2 FYNNEI. V dropped 6 bases and J dropped 0; count of bases not matched to a gene: 3. CDR3 nucleotides: TGTGCCAGCAGGGGACAGGGGGTAGCTAACTATGGCTACACCTAC. Translated, it gives CASRGQGVANYGYTY.

This clonotype was seen ten or more times. This chain uses TRBV6-5 with TRBJ2-7; D perhaps matches TRBD1 (5 bases). The CDR3 runs 13 residues. Between the trimmed V and J ends, which lost 5 bases and 3 bases, there was a span of 11 bases. CDR1 and CDR2 from the germline V gene are MNHEY and SVGAGI. For the CDR3, the DNA is TGTGCCAGCAGTGGCGACAGCCTCTACGAGCAGTACTTC. It encodes CASSGDSLYEQYF.

This clonotype was found many times. The J gene is TRBJ1-3, the V gene TRBV7-8; D gene uncertain. V shed 5 bases and J shed 2 bases, with 13 bases lying between them. The CDR3 totals 15 residues. Germline CDR1 reads SGHVS; CDR2 reads FQNEAQ. This CDR3 is CASSKSAGTGNTIYF. Here the CDR3 DNA reads TGTGCCAGCAGCAAATCAGCGGGCACTGGAAACACCATATATTTT.

This clonotype has more than one count but fewer than ten. This chain uses TRBV2 with TRBJ2-2; TRBD2 matches at 11 bases. Trimming removed 4 bases from V and 5 bases from J; junction bases left unmatched: 3. CDR1 is SNHLY, CDR2 FYNNEI, per germline. This CDR3 region has 15 residues. The CDR3 reads CASSAGLAATGELFF. CDR3 DNA sequence: TGTGCCAGCAGTGCGGGACTAGCGGCTACCGGGGAGCTGTTTTTT.

As to this clonotype: Since a much larger clone is just one base distant, this may be a read error. The V gene is TRBV28, the J gene TRBJ2-7, with D possibly being TRBD1 (6 bases). CDR1 is MDHEN and CDR2 is SYDVKM in the germline V gene. V gave up 10 bases and J gave up 3 bases, with 10 bases separating them. The CDR3 is 11 amino acids. The CDR3 spells CAIDRCYEQYF. In DNA, the CDR3 is TGTGCCATAGACAGGTGCTACGAGCAGTACTTC.

In this sample, this clonotype turned up many times. This chain links TRBV11-2 with TRBJ2-5; TRBD1 matches at 7 bases. Germline V gene data show CDR1 as SGHAT and CDR2 as FQNNGV. Trimming cost V 5 bases and J 0 bases; bases outside gene matches: 3. This CDR3 spans 14 amino acids. CDR3 in amino acids: CASSLGQNQETQYF. In nucleotides, the CDR3 is TGTGCCAGCAGCCTGGGACAGAACCAAGAGACCCAGTACTTC.

This clonotype appeared many times. The V and J genes are TRBV5-1 and TRBJ2-7, with 8 bases lining up with TRBD1. After removal of 4 bases from V and 0 bases from J, the junction contained 3 bases not matched to a gene. This CDR3 is built from 14 residues. Germline assignment: CDR1 SGHRS and CDR2 YFSETQ. The CDR3 bases are TGCGCCAGCAGCCCCGGGACAGGCTCCTACGAGCAGTACTTC. It specifies CASSPGTGSYEQYF.

This clonotype has ten or more counts. The chain employs TRBV25-1 and TRBJ1-6, with D possibly TRBD1 on 6 matching bases. Per germline, CDR1 MGHDK and CDR2 SYGVNS. There are 15 residues in the CDR3. Trimming stripped 2 bases from V and 9 bases from J, with 14 bases between. The CDR3 DNA follows: TGTGCCAGCAGTGAAAAGGGGGGCTGGATTTCACCCCTCCACTTT. This gives the protein CASSEKGGWISPLHF.

This clonotype was counted at least ten times. V is TRBV28 and J is TRBJ1-1; a possible D gene is TRBD1 (6 bases). The CDR3 contains 14 residues. The germline V gene encodes CDR1 MDHEN and CDR2 SYDVKM. V shed 6 bases and J shed 4 bases, with 15 bases lying between them. CDR3 region: CASSPRGGGTEAFF. For the CDR3, the DNA is TGTGCCAGCAGCCCTAGGGGGGGAGGCACTGAAGCTTTCTTT.

This clonotype came up many times. This chain joins TRBV7-9 and TRBJ2-3, with 10 positions matching TRBD1. After removal of 0 bases from V and 4 bases from J, the junction contained 10 bases not matched to a gene. The CDR3 contains 18 residues. Germline assignment: CDR1 SEHNR and CDR2 FQNEAQ (reference sequence). CDR3 region: CASSLAGSPGQGPDTQYF. CDR3 DNA: TGTGCCAGCAGCTTAGCAGGTTCCCCGGGACAGGGGCCAGATACGCAGTATTTT. The full variable domain, rest sourced from reference TRBV7-9 and TRBJ2-3, is DTGVSQNPRHKITKRGQNVTFRCDPISEHNRLYWYRQTLGQGPEFLTYFQNEAQLEKSRLLSDRFSAERPKGSFSTLEIQRTEQGDSAMYLCASSLAGSPGQGPDTQYFGPGTRLTVL.

The sample holds many counts of this clonotype. The chain uses TRBV6-6 and TRBJ2-3; 7 positions agree with TRBD2. The V gene end was trimmed by 6 bases and the J gene end by 6 bases; junction bases not matched to a gene: 15. CDR1 is MNHNY, CDR2 SVGAGI, per germline (reference sequence). This CDR3 is 16 amino acids long. The chain's CDR3 is CASRETFQRGKDTQYF. CDR3 DNA: TGTGCCAGCAGGGAGACGTTCCAGCGGGGTAAGGATACGCAGTATTTT.

This clonotype has a count of ten or more. J is TRBJ2-3 and V is TRBV20-1; D is uncertain. CDR1 DFQATT and CDR2 SNEGSKA come from the germline V gene (reference sequence). The CDR3 consists of 17 residues. The ends were cut back, 0 bases at V and 2 bases at J, with 18 bases in the middle. CDR3 sequence: CSARDPRPGANTDTQYF. DNA for the CDR3: TGCAGTGCTAGAGATCCACGTCCCGGAGCTAACACAGATACGCAGTATTTT.

The rearrangement uses TRBV2 and TRBJ1-2, with 9 bases identical to TRBD1. Per the germline V gene, CDR1 is SNHLY and CDR2 is FYNNEI. V was clipped by 6 bases and J by 5 bases; unmatched bases: 4. The CDR3 runs to 13 residues. The CDR3 region has the DNA TGTGCCAGCAGCCGGGACAGGGAGTATGGCTACACCTTC. It is translated as CASSRDREYGYTF. Full variable domain (missing parts from reference TRBV2 and TRBJ1-2): EPEVTQTPSHQVTQMGQEVILRCVPISNHLYFYWYRQILGQKVEFLVSFYNNEISEKSEIFDDQFSVERPDGSNFTLKIRSTKLEDSAMYFCASSRDREYGYTFGSGTRLTVV.

This clonotype was observed many times. The chain is built from TRBV2 and TRBJ1-4; maybe TRBD1 (5 bases). Per germline, CDR1 SNHLY and CDR2 FYNNEI. The germline V and J ends were trimmed by 7 bases and 5 bases, with 14 bases remaining between them. The CDR3 extends over 14 amino acids. In nucleotides, the CDR3 is TGTGCCAGCACCCCTCAGGACACAAATGAAAAACTGTTTTTT. Translating gives CASTPQDTNEKLFF. Filled out from reference TRBV2 and TRBJ1-4, the complete variable domain reads EPEVTQTPSHQVTQMGQEVILRCVPISNHLYFYWYRQILGQKVEFLVSFYNNEISEKSEIFDDQFSVERPDGSNFTLKIRSTKLEDSAMYFCASTPQDTNEKLFFGSGTQLSVL.

This clonotype is medium-sized within its sample. The V and J genes are TRBV5-1 and TRBJ2-7, with no clear D. The CDR3 is 14 amino acids. Germline V lookup: CDR1 SGHRS, CDR2 YFSETQ. V was pared by 4 bases and J by 3 bases, with 14 bases between. CDR3 in amino acids: CASSMGPEVYEQYF. In nucleotides, the CDR3 is TGCGCCAGCAGCATGGGCCCAGAAGTCTACGAGCAGTACTTC.

There are many counts of this clonotype. The chain is built from TRBV21-1 and TRBJ1-4; the table gives TRBD1 as D, unverified against the DNA. TRBV21-1 constitutes a pseudogene. The CDR3 sequence is 16 residues long. CDR3 residues: CASSKEAPAENEKLFF. CDR3 nucleotide sequence: TGTGCCAGCAGCAAAGAAGCGCCAGCCGAAAATGAAAAACTGTTTTTT.

This clonotype was found many times. V usage is TRBV19 and J usage is TRBJ2-7, with TRBD1 identical over 12 bases. CDR1 LNHDA and CDR2 SQIVND come from the germline V gene (reference sequence). With V trimmed by 5 bases and J by 5 bases, 7 bases remained unmatched. The CDR3 is 15 amino acids. The CDR3 nucleotides read TGTGCCAGTAGTTCTCCGGGACAGGGGGCAGACGAGCAGTACTTC. Encoded protein: CASSSPGQGADEQYF.

This clonotype was counted ten times or more. V and J are TRBV5-4 and TRBJ2-1, with D possibly called TRBD1 or TRBD2 (8 bases each). The CDR3 covers 16 residues. Trimming cost V 4 bases and J 0 bases, with 14 bases left between them. CDR1 and CDR2 from the germline V gene are SGHNT and YYREEE (reference sequence). The CDR3 region is CASSAGGQGSYNEQFF. CDR3 sequence (DNA): TGTGCCAGCAGCGCGGGAGGACAGGGCTCCTACAATGAGCAGTTCTTC.

At least ten counts were recorded for this clonotype. The V and J genes are TRBV2 and TRBJ2-3; 9 bases are a match to TRBD2. Germline CDR1 SNHLY, CDR2 FYNNEI. J was trimmed by 2 bases and V by 8 bases; bases with no gene match: 17. The CDR3 totals 18 residues. CDR3 DNA: TGTGCCAGCCCGCACCGGGGACTAGCCGGGGTCCCCACAGATACGCAGTATTTT. Its translation: CASPHRGLAGVPTDTQYF.

This clonotype appeared many times. This rearrangement joins TRBV7-2 to TRBJ2-5, with a possible D match to TRBD1 (6 bases). Trimming left V 5 bases short and J 0 bases short, with 10 bases between. CDR3 length equals 14 residues. Germline V lookup: CDR1 SGHTA, CDR2 FQGNSA. Here the CDR3 reads CASSENRDQETQYF. The CDR3 DNA reads TGTGCCAGCAGCGAAAACAGGGACCAAGAGACCCAGTACTTC.

The sample holds many counts of this clonotype. V is TRBV14 and J is TRBJ1-1, with D perhaps matching TRBD1 (5 bases). The CDR3 runs to 12 residues. Trimming removed 8 bases from V and 5 bases from J, with 12 bases in between. CDR1 and CDR2 from the germline V gene are SGHDN and FVKESK. The CDR3 sequence: CASGYRRTEAFF. The DNA for the CDR3 is TGTGCCAGCGGGTACAGGAGGACTGAAGCTTTCTTT.

In this sample, this clonotype turned up many times. The chain has TRBV14 and TRBJ2-7, with 7 bases that match TRBD1. Germline lookup yields CDR1 SGHDN and CDR2 FVKESK. CDR3 length: 14 amino acids. V dropped 3 bases and J dropped 1; count of bases not matched to a gene: 3. CDR3 nucleotide sequence: TGTGCCAGCAGCCACCTACAGGGGTCCTACGAGCAGTACTTC. Protein: CASSHLQGSYEQYF. The full variable domain, with the rest looked up from reference TRBV14 and TRBJ2-7, is EAGVTQFPSHSVIEKGQTVTLRCDPISGHDNLYWYRRVMGKEIKFLLHFVKESKQDESGMPNNRFLAERTGGTYSTLKVQPAELEDSGVYFCASSHLQGSYEQYFGPGTRLTVT.

This clonotype was observed at least ten times. This chain connects TRBV7-9 to TRBJ2-2; D remains ambiguous. Trimming took off 2 bases at V and 0 bases at J, with 13 bases between the two ends. The CDR3 is 17 residues long. The germline V gene has CDR1 SEHNR and CDR2 FQNEAQ (reference sequence). CDR3 in DNA: TGTGCCAGCAGCTTACGTTCGGGCGCGACGAACACCGGGGAGCTGTTTTTT. Translated, it gives CASSLRSGATNTGELFF. Full variable domain (remainder filled in from reference TRBV7-9 and TRBJ2-2): DTGVSQNPRHKITKRGQNVTFRCDPISEHNRLYWYRQTLGQGPEFLTYFQNEAQLEKSRLLSDRFSAERPKGSFSTLEIQRTEQGDSAMYLCASSLRSGATNTGELFFGEGSRLTVL.

This clonotype is deemed medium-sized. The J gene is TRBJ1-1, the V gene TRBV7-6, with 8 positions matching TRBD1. The germline V gene has CDR1 SGHVS and CDR2 FNYEAQ. V trimming: 2 bases; J trimming: 4 bases; junction bases outside the gene matches: 0. This CDR3 has 13 residues. The DNA of the CDR3 is TGTGCCAGCAGCTTAACAGGGGGCACTGAAGCTTTCTTT. The encoded protein is CASSLTGGTEAFF.

This clonotype was seen ten or more times. The genes are TRBV3-1 and TRBJ1-4; D remains unclear. Germline V lookup: CDR1 LGHDT, CDR2 YNNKEL (reference sequence). V was clipped by 1 base and J by 12 bases, with 12 bases between them. CDR3 size: 13 residues. CDR3 nucleotide sequence: TGTGCCAGCAGCCAAGCCCAGGTCGAGGAACTGTTTTTT. It translates to CASSQAQVEELFF.

The chain couples TRBV27 to TRBJ1-2; TRBD1 might be the D (5 bases). Germline lookup yields CDR1 MNHEY and CDR2 SMNVEV (reference sequence). V lost 5 bases and J 8 bases, leaving 12 bases between the germline ends. The CDR3 length is 12 residues. The CDR3 DNA reads as TGTGCCAGCAGTGCCATGGGGGGAGGCTACACCTTC. Translated, it gives CASSAMGGGYTF.

This clonotype has ten or more counts. The chain is built from TRBV20-1 and TRBJ1-1, with 7 bases aligning to TRBD1. Germline-derived CDR1 and CDR2 are DFQATT and SNEGSKA (reference sequence). There are 16 residues in the CDR3. Trimming cost V 3 bases and J 5 bases; bases outside gene matches: 15. CDR3 nucleotides: TGCAGTGCTAGCCGATACAGGGGCCGGGGATGGACTGAAGCTTTCTTT. Amino acid sequence: CSASRYRGRGWTEAFF.